Within the sample, the clone carrying this T cell receptor (delta chain) is medium-sized. These data belong to a study of gamma-delta T cells after stem cell transplantation. TCRdb re-processed the RT-PCR reads using CATT. This table has over 9,000 delta-chain clones, less than 50% appearing once. This sequence originates from a human donor. It is not recorded whose cells these are; they may come from a transplant donor. The sample consisted of gamma-delta T cells.

CDR3 nucleotides: TGTGCCTCCGAGGATCTTCCGAGTACTGGGGGACAACCTTCCTGGGACACCCGACAGATGTTTTTC. Protein sequence: CASEDLPSTGGQPSWDTRQMFF. The J gene is TRDJ3, the V gene TRDV3; 9 nucleotides align to TRDD3. V lost 4 bases and J lost 1; bases outside the gene matches: 23. Germline V gene data show CDR1 as TVYSNPD and CDR2 as GDNSRS (reference sequence). The CDR3 runs 22 residues.